These T cell receptor beta chains were read from a single sample in a study of shared clonotypes between healthy human individuals. Method: immunoSEQ multiplex PCR; TCRdb's copy keeps in-frame clones and lacks some. The sample lists a few million clones, over 85% seen once, with approximately 1.6% in the top ten. The sequencing input was naive CD8+ T cells from PBMCs. The receptor source for this set is a man younger than 35 in good health. Some clones in this sample may be carry-over from other donors' samples. CDR3s include the opening cysteine and the closing phenylalanine or tryptophan. Each record gives: clone size, J gene, D gene, V gene, CDR3 protein, CDR3 DNA. The D gene is left open where the match is weak. Only some rows state a clone size, as once, few, many or a class for expanded clones.

.,TRBJ2-1,TRBD1,TRBV10-3,CAISEPTGGGNEQFF,TGTGCCATCAGTGAGCCGACAGGGGGGGGCAATGAGCAGTTCTTC
.,TRBJ2-5,.,TRBV27,CASSLQLGETQYF,TGTGCCAGCAGCTTACAACTAGGGGAGACCCAGTACTTC
.,TRBJ2-7,TRBD1,TRBV9,CASSLDRDNQDEQYF,TGTGCCAGCAGTCTCGACAGGGACAATCAAGACGAGCAGTACTTC
.,TRBJ1-5,TRBD1,TRBV28,CASSQTGVQPQHF,TGTGCCAGCAGTCAAACAGGGGTCCAGCCCCAGCATTTT
.,TRBJ2-3,.,TRBV9,CASSVGAVSTDTQYF,TGTGCCAGCAGCGTAGGGGCGGTATCCACAGATACGCAGTATTTT
.,TRBJ2-7,.,TRBV9,CASSADGLNYEQYF,TGTGCCAGCAGCGCGGACGGATTAAACTACGAGCAGTACTTC
.,TRBJ2-1,.,TRBV28,CASSLVRGGEQFF,TGTGCCAGCAGTTTAGTTCGAGGGGGTGAGCAGTTCTTC
.,TRBJ2-3,.,TRBV5-6,CASSLVTDTQYF,TGTGCCAGCAGCTTGGTCACAGATACGCAGTATTTT
.,TRBJ1-1,.,TRBV5-1,CASSSGQRYGAFF,TGCGCCAGCAGCTCTGGACAAAGATACGGAGCTTTCTTT
.,TRBJ2-7,TRBD1,TRBV7-6,CASSFIHRGQYEQYF,TGTGCCAGCAGCTTTATACACAGGGGGCAATACGAGCAGTACTTC
.,TRBJ2-1,TRBD2,TRBV5-1,CASSLLGTSLPNEQFF,TGCGCCAGCAGCCTCCTCGGGACTAGCCTACCCAATGAGCAGTTCTTC
.,TRBJ2-1,TRBD2,TRBV4-1,CASSHGLGVGEQFF,TGCGCCAGCAGCCACGGACTAGGGGTGGGTGAGCAGTTCTTC
.,TRBJ1-4,.,TRBV15,CATSSVVATNEKLFF,TGTGCCACCAGCAGCGTGGTTGCAACTAATGAAAAACTGTTTTTT
.,TRBJ2-7,TRBD1,TRBV7-3,CASSSGTGVAYEQYF,TGTGCCAGCAGCTCCGGGACAGGGGTTGCGTACGAGCAGTACTTC
few,TRBJ2-2,.,TRBV6-1,CASSAYRETNTGELFF,TGTGCCAGCAGTGCGTACAGGGAAACGAACACCGGGGAGCTGTTTTTT
few,TRBJ1-1,TRBD1,TRBV19,CASRGKGTGGTEAFF,TGTGCCAGTAGAGGGAAAGGGACAGGGGGAACTGAAGCTTTCTTT
.,TRBJ2-7,.,TRBV5-1,CASSLSGGADAPYEQYF,TGCGCCAGCAGCTTGTCCGGGGGCGCCGATGCACCCTACGAGCAGTACTTC
.,TRBJ2-7,.,TRBV28,CASNPGLRQEHYEQYF,TGTGCCAGCAATCCCGGACTCAGACAGGAACACTACGAGCAGTACTTC
.,TRBJ2-1,.,TRBV10-1,CASSVPSARDNEQFF,TGCGCCAGCAGTGTGCCTAGCGCGAGGGACAATGAGCAGTTCTTC
.,TRBJ2-7,.,TRBV10-1,CAINSYEQYF,TGCGCCATCAACAGCTACGAGCAGTACTTC
.,TRBJ1-4,.,TRBV7-2,CASSLRDAEKLFF,TGTGCCAGCAGCCTTCGGGACGCTGAAAAACTGTTTTTT